This entry is about one TCR beta chain. Its specificity is not known. The data originate from a study of shared clonotypes between healthy human individuals. General observations from the study: Although depth was large, rarefaction showed that sequencing of the sorted subsets was incomplete. Since donors were few, the genetic and exposure-history diversity represented was limited.

The CDR3 spans 17 residues. Looked up from germline, CDR1 is MGHRA and CDR2 is YSYEKL. V gave up 0 bases and J gave up 4 bases; unmatched junction bases: 7. Naive CD8 isolation took CD45RO-negative cells positively selected for CCR7 and excluded terminally differentiated effector memory CD45RA+ cells. Each cell subset's genomic DNA was divided evenly among several immunoSEQ plates. TCRdb's table, derived via immunoSEQ multiplex PCR, lists solely in-frame clones and lacks some. The repertoire holds about 580,000 clones, with roughly 98% as singletons. This sequence joins TRBV4-1 and TRBJ1-5; 9 bases agree with TRBD1. The sequence was obtained from a man aged 25 to 40 in good health. The sample comprised naive CD8+ T cells sorted from blood. The CDR3 reads CASSQEGGQGFNQPQHF. The CDR3 nucleotides are TGCGCCAGCAGCCAAGAGGGGGGACAGGGATTTAATCAGCCCCAGCATTTT.